These T cell receptor beta chains were read from a single sample in a study of cytomegalovirus exposure and HLA in healthy donors. Assay used: immunoSEQ multiplex PCR; TCRdb lists only in-frame clones, some missing. Altogether around 150,000 clones are present, over 75% being singletons, with the ten largest covering 1.1% to 1.5%. Sequenced input: PBMCs. All receptors derive from a woman in her twenties or thirties in good health and CMV-seronegative. CDR3s include the opening cysteine and the closing phenylalanine or tryptophan. Rows give clone size only sometimes, using once, few, many, or a class for an expanded clone.

CDR3aa,v_gene,abundance
CSVRRDRGTNEKLFF,TRBV29-1,.
CASSLVPLGQGDTEAFF,TRBV5-1,.
CASRTGTTNYEQYF,TRBV19,once
CAISSTQETQYF,TRBV10-3,.
CSVEPLSKNRADNTEAFF,TRBV29-1,.
CASSLALATVDEQFF,TRBV7-8,once
CASSLTQQDNEQFF,TRBV7-9,few
CASSQPPFYEQYF,TRBV4-2,.
CASTRDRPTDTQYF,TRBV28,.
CASSLGETSRFSYEQYF,TRBV5-1,few
CASSRGQALRYEQYF,TRBV28,few
CASSLDGAADTQYF,TRBV5-1,.
CASSLVTGGAGVSGYTF,TRBV27,few
CASSLAQGLDYGYTF,TRBV7-9,.
CASSILSDSPLHF,TRBV19,few
CASSREGGTEAFF,TRBV7-7,.
CASRRQDSSGANVLTF,TRBV5-1,once
CAISESTGTYGYTF,TRBV10-3,.
CASSLDRVKEQYF,TRBV5-1,.
CAIGRGVSTDTQYF,TRBV2,.
CATSGLTRGYGYTF,TRBV15,.
CASNFTQGENTEAFF,TRBV7-9,.
CASSRTSRGETEAFF,TRBV5-4,.
CASSEWGGASGNTIYF,TRBV9,few
CATSVPGAGRNQPQHF,TRBV15,.
CSVPAHLNEQFF,TRBV29-1,.